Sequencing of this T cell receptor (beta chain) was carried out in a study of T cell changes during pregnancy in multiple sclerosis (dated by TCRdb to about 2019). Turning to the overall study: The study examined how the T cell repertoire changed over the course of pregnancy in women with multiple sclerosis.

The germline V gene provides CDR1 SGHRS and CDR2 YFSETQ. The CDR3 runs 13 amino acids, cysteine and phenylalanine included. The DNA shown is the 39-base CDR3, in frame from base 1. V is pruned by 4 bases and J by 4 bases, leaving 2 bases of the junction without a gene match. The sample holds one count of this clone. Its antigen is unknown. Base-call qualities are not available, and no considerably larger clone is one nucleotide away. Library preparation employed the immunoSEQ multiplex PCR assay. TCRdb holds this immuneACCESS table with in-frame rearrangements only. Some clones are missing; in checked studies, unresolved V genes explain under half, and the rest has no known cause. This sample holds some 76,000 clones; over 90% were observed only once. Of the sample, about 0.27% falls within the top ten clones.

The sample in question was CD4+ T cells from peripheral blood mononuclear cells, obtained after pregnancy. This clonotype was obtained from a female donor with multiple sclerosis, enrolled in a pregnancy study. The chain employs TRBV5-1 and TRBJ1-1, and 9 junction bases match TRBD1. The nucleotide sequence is TGCGCCAGCAGCACGACAGGGGGCACTGAAGCTTTCTTT. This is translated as CASSTTGGTEAFF.